Below, 21 T cell receptor beta chains from the same sample are listed, as sequenced in a study of regulatory T cells in long-lasting Graves disease. Regarding time point: newly diagnosed GD, antithyroid drugs for less than 3 months. From RNA extracted from PBMCs, the TCR library was made. Library construction for TCR beta used iRepertoire HTBI primers and Arm-PCR of CDR3 regions. A single record per CDR3 protein comes from TCRdb applying MiXCR to the multiplex PCR reads. Of approximately 470,000 distinct CDR3 sequences in the sample, 15% to 20% were seen once. These data also featured in a second study, about T cells in Graves' hyperthyroidism and ophthalmopathy.

The sequenced sample was peripheral blood mononuclear cells (PBMCs), obtained at new diagnosis, from a patient treated with antithyroid drugs. These receptors were collected from a man aged 40-49 years with Graves disease.

The chain carries TRBV20-1 and TRBJ2-1; TRBD2 agrees at 10 bases. CDR3 size: 14 residues. Germline V gives CDR1 DFQATT, CDR2 SNEGSKA (reference sequence). V gave up 6 bases and J gave up 8 bases; unmatched junction bases: 10. CDR3 region: CSATAGGPKDEQFF. DNA for the CDR3: TGCAGTGCCACAGCGGGAGGGCCAAAGGATGAGCAGTTCTTC.

This clonotype showed up many times. The chain employs TRBV27 and TRBJ2-7, with a possible D match to TRBD1 (6 bases). The CDR3 contains 15 residues. V lost 5 bases and J 4 bases, leaving 18 bases between the germline ends. Germline loops: CDR1 MNHEY, CDR2 SMNVEV (reference sequence). The CDR3 sequence: CASSPYPGHQYEQYF. The CDR3 region has the DNA TGTGCCAGCAGTCCATACCCGGGACACCAGTACGAGCAGTACTTC.

This clonotype was counted between two and nine times. This may be a read error: a much more frequent sequence differs by one nucleotide. V is TRBV3-1 and J is TRBJ2-1; D is perhaps TRBD1 (5 bases). Germline V CDR1 and CDR2: LGHDT, YNNKEL (reference sequence). The ends were cut back, 4 bases at V and 8 bases at J, with 21 bases in the middle. CDR3 length equals 16 residues. This CDR3 is CASSPWAGNNRDEQFF. The CDR3 DNA is TGTGCCAGCAGCCCTTGGGCAGGGAATAATCGCGATGAGCAGTTCTTC.

This clonotype was seen more than once but under ten times. The V and J genes are TRBV5-5 and TRBJ2-3; 7 positions match TRBD2. V lost 2 bases and J lost 1; bases outside the gene matches: 10. CDR1 SGHKS and CDR2 YYEKEE come from the germline V gene (reference sequence). The CDR3 contains 17 residues. The CDR3 DNA sequence: TGTGCCAGCAGCTTTTTCGGCGGGAGTCATGGCACAGATACGCAGTATTTT. This codes for CASSFFGGSHGTDTQYF.

This clonotype has a count of ten or more. This rearrangement joins TRBV20-1 to TRBJ2-1; TRBD2 aligns across 9 bases. CDR3 size: 15 residues. With 2 bases clipped from V and 4 bases from J, the junction kept 6 bases outside the gene matches. Germline V gene data show CDR1 as DFQATT and CDR2 as SNEGSKA (reference sequence). Here the CDR3 DNA reads TGCAGTGCTAGATGGACTAGCGAGAATTACAATGAGCAGTTCTTC. Its translation: CSARWTSENYNEQFF.

J is TRBJ2-7 and V is TRBV30, with D possibly TRBD2 on 5 matching bases. This CDR3 has 13 amino acids. Trimming removed 3 bases at V and 6 bases at J, with 15 bases between. Germline CDR1 reads GTSNPN; CDR2 reads SVGIG (reference sequence). The CDR3 sequence: CAWRDGKSGEQYF. The CDR3 DNA reads as TGTGCCTGGAGGGACGGCAAGAGCGGCGAGCAGTACTTC.

This clonotype was counted many times. This rearrangement joins TRBV11-2 to TRBJ2-5, with a possible D match to TRBD1 (5 bases). The V end was cut by 5 bases, the J end by 1 base, with 14 bases between. CDR3 size: 15 residues. From germline, CDR1 is SGHAT and CDR2 FQNNGV. The CDR3 DNA is TGTGCCAGCAGCCCTTCTTGGGGCCGCCAAGAGACCCAGTACTTC. This encodes CASSPSWGRQETQYF.

The J gene is TRBJ2-5, the V gene TRBV5-4; D uncertain. Germline lookup yields CDR1 SGHNT and CDR2 YYREEE (reference sequence). This CDR3 spans 16 amino acids. V lost 1 base and J lost 1, with 14 bases in between. Written as DNA, the CDR3 is TGTGCCAGCAGCTTGCTGGGGTTGGGGATCCAAGAGACCCAGTACTTC. Encoded protein: CASSLLGLGIQETQYF.

This clonotype occurred a few times. This chain uses TRBV19 with TRBJ2-7, with D perhaps TRBD2 (7 bases). V was cut by 3 bases and J by 4 bases, with 25 bases left in between. From germline, CDR1 is LNHDA and CDR2 SQIVND (reference sequence). CDR3 length: 18 residues. The CDR3 is CASSIFPLRVGGQYEQYF. In nucleotides, the CDR3 is TGTGCCAGTAGTATCTTCCCCCTTCGTGTCGGGGGGCAGTACGAGCAGTACTTC.

This clonotype was observed at least ten times. The rearrangement uses TRBV27 and TRBJ1-1; D possibly corresponds to TRBD1 (6 bases). This CDR3 has 15 residues. The germline V gene has CDR1 MNHEY and CDR2 SMNVEV (reference sequence). Trimming cost V 4 bases and J 6 bases, with 18 bases left between them. CDR3 protein: CASSSATGIGAEAFF. CDR3 nucleotide sequence: TGTGCCAGCAGTTCAGCAACAGGGATTGGGGCTGAAGCTTTCTTT.

This clonotype came up many times. This chain uses TRBV12-3 or TRBV12-4 with TRBJ2-2; 8 bases map to TRBD1. The CDR3 spans 17 residues. The V gene end was trimmed by 4 bases and the J gene end by 6 bases; junction bases not matched to a gene: 13. CDR3 in amino acids: CASSSAGGVAFAGELFF. For the CDR3, the DNA is TGTGCCAGCAGTTCCGCAGGGGGCGTAGCTTTTGCCGGGGAGCTGTTTTTT.

This clonotype has a count of ten or more. The chain uses TRBV20-1 and TRBJ2-1; a possible D gene is TRBD1 (5 bases). V lost 0 bases and J 10 bases, leaving 25 bases between the germline ends. The CDR3 is 17 amino acids. Germline loops: CDR1 DFQATT, CDR2 SNEGSKA (reference sequence). CDR3 sequence reads: CSARDPVITIYGAEQFF. CDR3 in DNA: TGCAGTGCTAGAGATCCAGTTATCACCATATATGGGGCGGAGCAGTTCTTC.

This clonotype was found many times. The J gene is TRBJ1-3, the V gene TRBV20-1; the D gene is possibly TRBD1 (5 bases). CDR3 length: 14 amino acids. Germline CDR1 DFQATT, CDR2 SNEGSKA (reference sequence). The V end was cut by 0 bases, the J end by 6 bases, with 12 bases between. The CDR3 coding sequence is TGCAGTGCTAGAGATTGGGCGGGGGAAAACACCATATATTTT. Translating it yields CSARDWAGENTIYF.

This clonotype was counted ten times or more. The rearrangement links TRBV27 to TRBJ2-7, with 13 bases matching TRBD2. CDR3 length equals 17 residues. V shed 4 bases, J shed 2 bases, and the junction held 8 bases outside the gene matches. Germline CDR1 and CDR2: MNHEY and SMNVEV (reference sequence). The CDR3 region is CASSSPTSGRYTYEQYF. DNA of the CDR3: TGTGCCAGCAGTTCCCCGACTAGCGGGAGGTACACCTACGAGCAGTACTTC.

This clonotype appeared many times. The chain combines TRBV7-2 with TRBJ2-7; 10 bases are shared with TRBD1. Germline V gene lookup returns CDR1 SGHTA and CDR2 FQGNSA. The CDR3 is 14 residues long. The V and J ends lost 3 bases and 5 bases, in that order; junction bases with no gene match: 4. Here the CDR3 reads CASSLGQGRDEQYF. Here the CDR3 DNA reads TGTGCCAGCAGCTTGGGACAGGGGAGGGACGAGCAGTACTTC.

This chain's CDR3 is CATRSRIHTQYF. CDR3 DNA: TGTGCCACCAGGTCGCGGATCCATACGCAGTATTTT. J is TRBJ2-3 and V is TRBV24-1; D uncertain. The V gene lost 7 bases and the J gene lost 7 bases, with 11 bases spanning the gap. Germline V gene sequence: CDR1 KGHDR, CDR2 SFDVKD. The CDR3 consists of 12 residues.

The chain carries TRBV24-1 and TRBJ2-1; 10 nucleotides align to TRBD2. The CDR3 consists of 15 residues. V shed 4 bases, J shed 10 bases, and the junction held 9 bases outside the gene matches. Germline V gene sequence: CDR1 KGHDR, CDR2 SFDVKD. The CDR3 DNA follows: TGTGCCACCAGTGACACCGGGACTAGCGTAGGGGAGCAGTTCTTC. Amino acid sequence: CATSDTGTSVGEQFF.

The chain couples TRBV5-1 to TRBJ2-4; the match to TRBD1 covers 7 bases. Trimming at V came to 0 bases and at J to 1 base, leaving 28 bases not matched to a gene. Looked up from germline, CDR1 is SGHRS and CDR2 is YFSETQ. The CDR3 is 24 amino acids. The chain's CDR3 is CASSLEGGARQGTSQLPAKNIQYF. For the CDR3, the DNA is TGCGCCAGCAGCTTGGAAGGCGGAGCCAGACAGGGCACTTCGCAACTCCCTGCCAAAAACATTCAGTACTTC.

This clonotype was picked up a small number of times. V gene TRBV9 combines with J gene TRBJ1-2, with a possible D match to TRBD1 (6 bases). The ends were cut back, 6 bases at V and 8 bases at J, with 23 bases in the middle. Germline CDR1 SGDLS, CDR2 YYNGEE. CDR3 length equals 15 residues. CDR3 protein: CASTESGHGWAGYTF. In DNA, the CDR3 is TGTGCCAGCACCGAGTCGGGACACGGGTGGGCAGGCTACACCTTC.

Details on this clonotype: A single base separates this from a much larger clone, so it may be a read error. The V gene is TRBV30, the J gene TRBJ2-1, with 7 positions matching TRBD2. The germline V gene encodes CDR1 GTSNPN and CDR2 SVGIG (reference sequence). This CDR3 comprises 14 residues. The junction had 13 bases not matched to a gene; V was cut back by 5 bases and J by 9 bases. The CDR3 spells CAWDAGREASEQFF. CDR3 nucleotides: TGTGCCTGGGATGCGGGACGGGAGGCCAGTGAGCAGTTCTTC.

V is TRBV12-3 or TRBV12-4 and J is TRBJ1-5, with TRBD1 as a possible D gene (6 bases). The V end was cut by 4 bases, the J end by 0 bases, with 7 bases between. The CDR3 is 14 residues long. This CDR3 is CASSSGDSNQPQHF. CDR3 sequence (DNA): TGTGCCAGCAGTTCAGGGGATAGCAATCAGCCCCAGCATTTT.